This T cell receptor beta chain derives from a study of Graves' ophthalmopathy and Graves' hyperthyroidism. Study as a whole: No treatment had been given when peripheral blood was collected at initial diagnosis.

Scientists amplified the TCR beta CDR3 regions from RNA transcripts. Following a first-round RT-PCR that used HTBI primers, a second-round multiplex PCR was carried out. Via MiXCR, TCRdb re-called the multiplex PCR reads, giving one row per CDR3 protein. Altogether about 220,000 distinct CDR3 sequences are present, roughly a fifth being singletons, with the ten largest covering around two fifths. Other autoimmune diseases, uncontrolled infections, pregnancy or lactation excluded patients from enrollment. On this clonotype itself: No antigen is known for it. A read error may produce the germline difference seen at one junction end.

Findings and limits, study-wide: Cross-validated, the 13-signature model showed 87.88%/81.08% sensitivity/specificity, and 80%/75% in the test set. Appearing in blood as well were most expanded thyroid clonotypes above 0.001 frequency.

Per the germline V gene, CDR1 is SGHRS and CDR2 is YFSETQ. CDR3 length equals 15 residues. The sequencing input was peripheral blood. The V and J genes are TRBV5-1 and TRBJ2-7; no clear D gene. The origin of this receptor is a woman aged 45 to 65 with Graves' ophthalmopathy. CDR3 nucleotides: TGCGCCAGCAGCTTGGATTGCCCATCAGTTCGCGAGCAGTCCTTC. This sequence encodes CASSLDCPSVREQSF.